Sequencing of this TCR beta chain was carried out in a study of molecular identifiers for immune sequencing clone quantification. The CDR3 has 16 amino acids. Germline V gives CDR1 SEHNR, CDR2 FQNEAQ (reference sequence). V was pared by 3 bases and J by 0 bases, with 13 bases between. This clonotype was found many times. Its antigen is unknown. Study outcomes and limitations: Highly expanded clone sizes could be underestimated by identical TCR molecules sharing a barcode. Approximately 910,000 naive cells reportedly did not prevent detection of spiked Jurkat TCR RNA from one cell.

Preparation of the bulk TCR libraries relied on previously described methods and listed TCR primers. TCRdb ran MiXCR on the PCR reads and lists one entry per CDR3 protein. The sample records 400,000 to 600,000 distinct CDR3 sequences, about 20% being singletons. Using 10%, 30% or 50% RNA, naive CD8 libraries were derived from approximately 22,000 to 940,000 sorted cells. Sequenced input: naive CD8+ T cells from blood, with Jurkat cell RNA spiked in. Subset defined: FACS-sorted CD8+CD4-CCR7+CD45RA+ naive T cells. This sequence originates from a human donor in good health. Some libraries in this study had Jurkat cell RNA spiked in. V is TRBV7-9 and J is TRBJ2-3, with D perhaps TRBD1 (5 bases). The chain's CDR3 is CASSLDVRTSTDTQYF. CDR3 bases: TGTGCCAGCAGCTTGGACGTTCGGACAAGCACAGATACGCAGTATTTT.